The 13 T cell receptor beta chains in this list originate from one sample, sequenced in a study of CD8+ T cells in alopecia areata (dated by TCRdb to between 2018 and 2020). Receptor libraries were prepared by the immunoSEQ multiplex PCR assay. RNA was extracted from all samples and reverse transcribed into cDNA, which served as template for TCR sequencing. This is the immuneACCESS table as TCRdb keeps it, with only in-frame sequences that have V and J called. A part of the clones is gone; compared with another copy, unresolved V genes explain less than half, and the rest is unexplained. The sample table lists under 200,000 clones, roughly 65% of them with a count of one. The leading ten clones occupy about 0.94% of the sample. The intended sense of this specimen's time point label: about 4 weeks on oral tofacitinib. The label giving this sample's treatment or condition can be read as: oral pan-JAK inhibitor, 5-10 mg twice daily.

The source was CD4+ T cells sorted from blood, collected at week 4, from a patient treated with tofacitinib. All receptors derive from a human donor with alopecia areata.

This clone was seen more than once but under ten times. CDR3 bases: TGCAGCGTTGAAGACGCGGACAGTGTCTATGGCTACACCTTC. This encodes CSVEDADSVYGYTF. The chain is built from TRBV29-1 and TRBJ1-2, with D tentatively TRBD1 (6 bases). The CDR3 loop spans 14 amino acids. Deletions cut 0 bases from V and 4 bases from J, with 12 bases between. From germline, CDR1 is SQVTM and CDR2 ANQGSEA.

The rearrangement uses TRBV23-1 and TRBJ2-5; tentatively, D is TRBD2 (6 bases). TRBV23-1 is reported as an ORF; its role is uncertain. The CDR3 runs to 12 residues. V was trimmed by 0 bases and J by 7 bases, leaving 6 bases between them. CDR3 coding DNA: TGCGCCAGCAGTCAATCGGGGGGGACCCAGTACTTC. This codes for CASSQSGGTQYF.

The chain recombines TRBV5-6 with TRBJ2-5; D gene uncertain. V gave up 2 bases and J gave up 3 bases, with 11 bases separating them. The CDR3 contains 14 residues. Germline V lookup: CDR1 SGHDT, CDR2 YYEEEE. CDR3 sequence: CASSFWVAEETQYF. CDR3 DNA: TGTGCCAGCAGCTTCTGGGTGGCAGAAGAGACCCAGTACTTC.

V usage is TRBV7-9 and J usage is TRBJ2-2; the D is unclear. CDR3 length: 14 residues. Trimming removed 1 base at V and 3 bases at J, with 6 bases between. Germline assignment: CDR1 SEHNR and CDR2 FQNEAQ (reference sequence). DNA of the CDR3: TGTGCCAGCAGCTTAGGGCTGGACACCGGGGAGCTGTTTTTT. It yields the protein CASSLGLDTGELFF.

The gene calls are TRBV29-1 and TRBJ2-1; D call uncertain. The CDR3 is 13 amino acids. From germline, CDR1 is SQVTM and CDR2 ANQGSEA. Trimming removed 3 bases from V and 8 bases from J, with 14 bases in between. CDR3 nucleotide sequence: TGCAGCGTTGACCAGATATGGGCGGATGAGCAGTTCTTC. Its translation: CSVDQIWADEQFF.

Worth noting for this clone: Other DNA sequences within the sample encode an identical CDR3. The V gene is TRBV29-1, the J gene TRBJ2-3; 7 nucleotides line up with TRBD2. Looked up from germline, CDR1 is SQVTM and CDR2 is ANQGSEA. V shed 6 bases and J 0 bases; nucleotides not matched to a gene: 3. The CDR3 runs 13 residues. The CDR3 bases are TGCAGCGTCAAAGCGGGGAGCACAGATACGCAGTATTTT. This translates into CSVKAGSTDTQYF.

The chain employs TRBV30 and TRBJ1-2; a weak D match, TRBD1 (5 bases). Germline V lookup: CDR1 GTSNPN, CDR2 SVGIG (reference sequence). The germline V and J ends were trimmed by 2 bases and 3 bases, with 10 bases remaining between them. CDR3 length: 13 amino acids. The CDR3 here is CAWSPRDDYGYTF. The CDR3 DNA sequence: TGTGCCTGGAGTCCCCGGGACGACTATGGCTACACCTTC.

This clone was observed a few times. This chain connects TRBV6-1 to TRBJ1-5; D ambiguous. The V gene lost 6 bases and the J gene lost 6 bases, with 12 bases spanning the gap. In germline, CDR1 is MNHNS, CDR2 SASEGT. The CDR3 length is 13 residues. The CDR3 is CASSLEQGQPQHF. Written as DNA, the CDR3 is TGTGCCAGCAGCCTCGAACAAGGTCAGCCCCAGCATTTT.

This rearrangement joins TRBV5-1 to TRBJ2-3, with D hard to call. CDR1 and CDR2 from the germline V gene are SGHRS and YFSETQ. The CDR3 covers 16 residues. Trimming pared 0 bases from V and 5 bases from J, leaving 16 bases between. The CDR3 loop is CASSLVASSLQDTQYF. The CDR3, as DNA: TGCGCCAGCAGCTTGGTAGCTAGTTCCCTTCAAGATACGCAGTATTTT. The full variable domain, rest sourced from reference TRBV5-1 and TRBJ2-3, is KAGVTQTPRYLIKTRGQQVTLSCSPISGHRSVSWYQQTPGQGLQFLFEYFSETQRNKGNFPGRFSGRQFSNSRSEMNVSTLELGDSALYLCASSLVASSLQDTQYFGPGTRLTVL.

This clone appeared a single time. The chain links TRBV10-3 to TRBJ1-6; TRBD1 is a possible D gene (6 bases). Per germline, CDR1 ENHRY and CDR2 SYGVKD. The CDR3 is 14 residues long. V lost 5 bases and J lost 9, with 14 bases in between. The CDR3 region is CAISPQGLGSPLHF. CDR3 DNA sequence: TGTGCCATCAGTCCACAGGGTCTTGGTTCACCCCTCCACTTT.

The V call is TRBV30, the J call TRBJ2-2, with 7 bases aligning to TRBD1. The trim removed 1 base at V and 6 bases at J, leaving 5 bases unmatched. This CDR3 is built from 14 residues. CDR1 is GTSNPN, CDR2 SVGIG, per germline (reference sequence). The CDR3 DNA reads as TGTGCCTGGAGTGGAGGACAGGCGGCCGGGGAGCTGTTTTTT. Its translation is CAWSGGQAAGELFF.

Notes on this clone: Other nucleotide sequences from this sample produce the same CDR3. The chain carries TRBV30 and TRBJ2-7; D unclear. The V end was cut by 3 bases, the J end by 4 bases, with 7 bases between. This CDR3 contains 11 residues. Germline values: CDR1 GTSNPN, CDR2 SVGIG (reference sequence). CDR3 in amino acids: CAWRGPYEQYF. CDR3 DNA sequence: TGTGCCTGGAGGGGTCCGTACGAGCAGTACTTC. The full variable domain, rest sourced from reference TRBV30 and TRBJ2-7, is SQTIHQWPATLVQPVGSPLSLECTVEGTSNPNLYWYRQAAGRGLQLLFYSVGIGQISSEVPQNLSASRPQDRQFILSSKKLLLSDSGFYLCAWRGPYEQYFGPGTRLTVT.

The genes are TRBV5-4 and TRBJ1-2, with TRBD1 identical over 7 bases. Germline CDR1 is SGHNT and CDR2 is YYREEE (reference sequence). The junction had 4 bases not matched to a gene; V was cut back by 1 base and J by 4 bases. This CDR3 spans 14 amino acids. The CDR3 DNA reads as TGTGCCAGCAGCTTGCGAGGGGGCAGCTATGGCTACACCTTC. Its translation is CASSLRGGSYGYTF.